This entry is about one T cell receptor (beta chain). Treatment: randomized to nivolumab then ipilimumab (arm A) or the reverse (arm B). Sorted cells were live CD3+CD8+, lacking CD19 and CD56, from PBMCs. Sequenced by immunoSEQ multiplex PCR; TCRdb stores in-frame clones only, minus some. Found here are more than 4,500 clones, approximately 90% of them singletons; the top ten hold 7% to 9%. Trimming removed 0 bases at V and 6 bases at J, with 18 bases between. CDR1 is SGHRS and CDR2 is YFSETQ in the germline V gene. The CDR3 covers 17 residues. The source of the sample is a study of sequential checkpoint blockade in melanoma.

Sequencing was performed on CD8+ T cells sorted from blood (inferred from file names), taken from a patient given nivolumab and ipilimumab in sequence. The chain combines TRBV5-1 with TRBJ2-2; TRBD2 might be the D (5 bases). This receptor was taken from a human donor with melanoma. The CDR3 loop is CASSLAWVGETAGELFF. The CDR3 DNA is TGCGCCAGCAGCTTGGCCTGGGTGGGAGAGACCGCCGGGGAGCTGTTTTTT.